The source of this T cell receptor beta chain is a study of blood T cells in healthy people across ages. General study results and limits: Because donor CMV status was unknown, expanded clonotype changes were possibly confounded. Higher diversity and more naive CD4+ cells were features of long-lived donors, compared to aged donors.

CDR1 is SGHVS and CDR2 is FNYEAQ in the germline V gene. The CDR3 runs 14 residues. V was trimmed by 7 bases and J by 2 bases, leaving 13 bases between them. With respect to this clonotype: Its antigen is unidentified.

A second roughly 6 to 12 cycle PCR used barcoded and J-beta primers. TCRdb called the 5' RACE reads again in MiXCR, with one record for every CDR3 protein. The sample shows around 1,500,000 distinct CDR3 sequences, 28% of them seen only once. The gene calls are TRBV7-6 and TRBJ2-3; either TRBD1 or TRBD2 may supply D (6 bases each). The sequenced material came from blood. This TCR was sampled from a woman aged 25-40 years in good health. CDR3 coding DNA: TGTGCCAGCATGGGGTGGGGGGCCACAGATACGCAGTATTTT. Translation gives CASMGWGATDTQYF.